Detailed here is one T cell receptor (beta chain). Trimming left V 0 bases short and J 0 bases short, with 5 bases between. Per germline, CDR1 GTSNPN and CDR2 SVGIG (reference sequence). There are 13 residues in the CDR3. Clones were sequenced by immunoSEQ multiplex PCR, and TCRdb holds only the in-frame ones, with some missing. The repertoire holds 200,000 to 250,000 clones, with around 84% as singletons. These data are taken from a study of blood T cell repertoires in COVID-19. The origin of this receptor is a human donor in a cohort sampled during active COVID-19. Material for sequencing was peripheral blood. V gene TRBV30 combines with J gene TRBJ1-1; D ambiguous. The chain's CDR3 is CAWSVQLNTEAFF. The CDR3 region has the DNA TGTGCCTGGAGTGTACAGTTGAACACTGAAGCTTTCTTT.